One and the same sample provided the 17 T cell receptor beta chains below, sequenced in a study of blood T cell repertoires in COVID-19. Clones were read by immunoSEQ multiplex PCR, and TCRdb kept only the in-frame ones, dropping some. The data hold 230,000 or so clones, with more than 70% observed a single time. Sequencing input: peripheral blood. Receptors were obtained from a man between 35 and 55 years old with active or convalescent COVID-19.

The chain joins TRBV20-1 to TRBJ2-3, with D maybe TRBD2 (6 bases). Germline CDR1 is DFQATT and CDR2 is SNEGSKA (reference sequence). V was trimmed by 3 bases and J by 4 bases, leaving 14 bases between them. This CDR3 has 14 residues. The CDR3 bases are TGCAGTGCTAGTAGCGGAGGAGGTGCAGATACGCAGTATTTT. Residues: CSASSGGGADTQYF.

This sequence joins TRBV19 and TRBJ1-6; maybe TRBD1 (6 bases). Germline lookup yields CDR1 LNHDA and CDR2 SQIVND (reference sequence). This CDR3 contains 15 residues. The ends were cut back, 3 bases at V and 5 bases at J, with 11 bases in the middle. CDR3 in amino acids: CASSMSAGDNSPLHF. In DNA form, the CDR3 reads TGTGCCAGTAGTATGTCGGCAGGGGATAATTCACCCCTCCACTTT.

This chain uses TRBV19 with TRBJ1-1; D is perhaps TRBD1 (5 bases). There are 14 residues in the CDR3. Between the trimmed V and J ends, which lost 7 bases and 5 bases, there was a span of 17 bases. Germline-derived CDR1 and CDR2 are LNHDA and SQIVND (reference sequence). The CDR3 sequence is CASTLRRGGTEAFF. The CDR3 DNA reads as TGTGCCAGTACCTTAAGGAGGGGAGGAACTGAAGCTTTCTTT.

The chain has TRBV3-1 (or the pseudogene TRBV3-2) and TRBJ2-2, with 11 bases identical to TRBD2. CDR1 is LGHDT and CDR2 is YNNKEL in the germline V gene (reference sequence). CDR3 length: 13 residues. The trim removed 4 bases at V and 8 bases at J, leaving 0 bases unmatched. The CDR3 reads CASSRTSGGELFF. CDR3 nucleotide sequence: TGTGCCAGCAGCCGGACTAGCGGGGGGGAGCTGTTTTTT.

The chain carries TRBV19 and TRBJ1-6; TRBD1 matches 9 bases. V was clipped by 6 bases and J by 8 bases; unmatched bases: 8. This CDR3 region has 15 residues. Germline loops: CDR1 LNHDA, CDR2 SQIVND (reference sequence). CDR3 bases: TGTGCCAGTAGACGGGACAGGGCAGGGGATTCACCCCTCCACTTT. Protein sequence: CASRRDRAGDSPLHF.

Turning to this clone: At one end the junction does not follow the germline gene, possibly because of a read error. The chain joins TRBV3-1 (or the pseudogene TRBV3-2) to TRBJ1-1; D gene uncertain. The CDR3 is 11 residues long. Looked up from germline, CDR1 is LGHDT and CDR2 is YNNKEL (reference sequence). For the CDR3, the DNA is TGTGCCAGCAGCCAAGCACAGCACGGGGTCTTT. It yields the protein CASSQAQHGVF.

The CDR3 nucleotides are TGTGCCAGCAGCTCTAGACTAGCGGGAGGGTCATACAATGAGCAGTTCTTC. Its protein product is CASSSRLAGGSYNEQFF. The chain couples TRBV5-4 to TRBJ2-1, with 14 nucleotides matching TRBD2. Looked up from germline, CDR1 is SGHNT and CDR2 is YYREEE (reference sequence). The CDR3 consists of 17 residues. Trimming at V came to 3 bases and at J to 4 bases, leaving 6 bases not matched to a gene. Full variable domain (outside the CDR3, taken from reference TRBV5-4 and TRBJ2-1): ETGVTQSPTHLIKTRGQQVTLRCSSQSGHNTVSWYQQALGQGPQFIFQYYREEENGRGNFPPRFSGLQFPNYSSELNVNALELDDSALYLCASSSRLAGGSYNEQFFGPGTRLTVL.

V is TRBV7-8 and J is TRBJ1-2, with D perhaps TRBD1 (6 bases). This CDR3 has 19 amino acids. Trimming stripped 2 bases from V and 2 bases from J, with 24 bases between. CDR1 is SGHVS and CDR2 is FQNEAQ in the germline V gene. In DNA form, the CDR3 reads TGTGCCAGCAGCTTAAAGGGGGGGACAACGGCGGGGGTCAACTATGGCTACACCTTC. It translates to CASSLKGGTTAGVNYGYTF.

This chain joins TRBV2 and TRBJ2-1, with 7 positions matching TRBD2. The CDR3 has 14 amino acids. Germline V lookup: CDR1 SNHLY, CDR2 FYNNEI. V gave up 7 bases and J gave up 7 bases; unmatched junction bases: 10. The CDR3 DNA follows: TGTGCCAGCAACGGGGAGGGACTCTTAAATGAGCAGTTCTTC. Translated, it gives CASNGEGLLNEQFF.

The V call is TRBV6-5, the J call TRBJ1-2; D unresolved. Germline V lookup: CDR1 MNHEY, CDR2 SVGAGI. The CDR3 has 11 residues. The germline V and J ends were trimmed by 8 bases and 5 bases, with 9 bases remaining between them. CDR3: CASGLTYGYTF. The CDR3 DNA reads as TGTGCCAGCGGACTGACTTATGGCTACACCTTC.

The rearrangement links TRBV5-4 to TRBJ2-2; TRBD1 matches 12 bases. Germline-derived CDR1 and CDR2 are SGHNT and YYREEE (reference sequence). The CDR3 runs to 16 residues. J lost 6 bases, V lost 4 bases, and 7 bases had no gene match. The CDR3 DNA is TGTGCCAGCAGCCTACCGGGACAGGGGGCCTCCGGGGAGCTGTTTTTT. Translated: CASSLPGQGASGELFF.

CDR3 sequence: CASSFVSGEQYF. CDR3 DNA: TGCGCCAGCAGCTTCGTTTCAGGCGAGCAGTACTTC. The chain couples TRBV5-1 to TRBJ2-7; D remains ambiguous. The CDR3 loop spans 12 amino acids. V lost 2 bases and J 6 bases, leaving 9 bases between the germline ends. Per germline, CDR1 SGHRS and CDR2 YFSETQ.

In nucleotides, the CDR3 is TGTGCCAGCAGCCCCTCCGGACTGCTGTACCAAGAGACCCAGTACTTC. It encodes CASSPSGLLYQETQYF. The chain is built from TRBV3-1 (or the pseudogene TRBV3-2) and TRBJ2-5; weak D call: TRBD2 (5 bases). V lost 4 bases and J 0 bases, leaving 15 bases between the germline ends. Germline V gene data show CDR1 as LGHDT and CDR2 as YNNKEL (reference sequence). This CDR3 spans 16 amino acids.

The chain uses TRBV23-1 and TRBJ2-2; 14 positions match TRBD2. TRBV23-1 is noted as an ORF with a role that remains uncertain. The CDR3 consists of 20 residues. The V and J ends lost 0 bases and 4 bases, in that order; junction bases with no gene match: 10. The CDR3 loop reads CASSQSKGTSGSPLTGELFF. The DNA for the CDR3 is TGCGCCAGCAGTCAATCTAAAGGGACTAGCGGGAGCCCCCTCACCGGGGAGCTGTTTTTT.

This rearrangement joins TRBV13 to TRBJ2-6, with a weak D call TRBD1 (6 bases). This CDR3 comprises 17 residues. Trimming stripped 5 bases from V and 3 bases from J, with 17 bases between. CDR1 is PRHDT, CDR2 FYEKMQ, per germline (reference sequence). The CDR3 region has the DNA TGTGCCAGCAGCAGGACAGTGGCCCTCGGTGGGGCCAACGTCCTGACTTTC. Translation gives CASSRTVALGGANVLTF.

The chain is built from TRBV11-2 and TRBJ2-3; tentatively, D is TRBD2 (5 bases). V was clipped by 5 bases and J by 6 bases, with 12 bases between them. This CDR3 spans 13 amino acids. The germline gives CDR1 SGHAT, CDR2 FQNNGV. The CDR3 here is CASSPHPGDTQYF. CDR3 nucleotides: TGTGCCAGCAGCCCGCACCCGGGGGATACGCAGTATTTT.

This clone was seen a handful of times. The chain uses TRBV19 and TRBJ1-2; 8 bases agree with TRBD1. There are 14 residues in the CDR3. J lost 7 bases, V lost 1 base, and 5 bases had no gene match. The germline V gene has CDR1 LNHDA and CDR2 SQIVND (reference sequence). CDR3 in DNA: TGTGCCAGTAGTATAGGGTCAGGACAGGGTGGCTACACCTTC. Its translation: CASSIGSGQGGYTF. The full variable domain, with the rest looked up from reference TRBV19 and TRBJ1-2, is DGGITQSPKYLFRKEGQNVTLSCEQNLNHDAMYWYRQDPGQGLRLIYYSQIVNDFQKGDIAEGYSVSREKKESFPLTVTSAQKNPTAFYLCASSIGSGQGGYTFGSGTRLTVV.